The following is a T cell receptor (beta chain) sequence with its context. The data were obtained in a study of blood T cell repertoires in COVID-19. Only in-frame clones appear in the TCRdb table, and some are missing; sequencing was by immunoSEQ multiplex PCR. In the table there are some 150,000 clones, 75% to 85% of which are singletons. This receptor was taken from a woman in her fifties or sixties with acute or convalescent COVID-19. Source material: peripheral blood.

CDR3 in DNA: TGTGCCAGTAGTGTGACAGGGTCGGGAAACACTGAAGCTTTCTTT. Encoded protein: CASSVTGSGNTEAFF. The gene calls are TRBV19 and TRBJ1-1, with 7 bases aligning to TRBD1. Unmatched junction bases numbered 8, after V lost 5 bases and J lost 2 bases. This CDR3 spans 15 amino acids. Germline CDR1 LNHDA, CDR2 SQIVND (reference sequence).